The present T cell receptor beta chain was sequenced within a study of cytomegalovirus exposure and HLA in healthy donors. Overall study findings and caveats: The number of N-insertions in an Asian-associated ancestry cluster was reportedly below the roughly 670-donor mean in a later analysis. The study flagged about 150 TCR beta chains as cytomegalovirus-associated.

In the case of this clone: Its antigen remains unknown.

The CDR3 runs 11 residues. CDR1 SGHAT and CDR2 FQNNGV come from the germline V gene. Trimming stripped 5 bases from V and 5 bases from J, with 6 bases between. Use of 60 Vbeta and 13 Jbeta primers characterized the PCR. TCRdb's copy holds only in-frame clones and misses some; the assay was immunoSEQ multiplex PCR. The repertoire consists of under 200,000 clones, with about four fifths occurring once and the leading ten covering around 3%. The receptor was derived from a woman aged 50 to 65 in good health and CMV-seropositive. The sample was PBMCs. The chain employs TRBV11-2 and TRBJ2-5, with D uncertain. The CDR3: CASSILETQYF. The CDR3 coding sequence is TGTGCCAGCAGCATTCTGGAGACCCAGTACTTC.